This record covers a single T cell receptor beta chain. The CDR3 totals 14 residues. Trimming cost V 5 bases and J 1 base, with 13 bases left between them. Per germline, CDR1 DFQATT and CDR2 SNEGSKA (reference sequence). Using its own MiXCR run on the RT-PCR reads, TCRdb lists one record per CDR3 protein. The sample contains hundreds of thousands of distinct CDR3 sequences, 12% to 15% of which appear only once. This receptor was taken from a female donor in good health, serving as a healthy control. Source material: memory CD4+ T cells from blood. The genes are TRBV20-1 and TRBJ2-3; D might be TRBD2 (6 bases). This CDR3 reads CSASRDFGTDTQYF. CDR3 bases: TGCAGTGCTTCGAGGGACTTTGGCACAGATACGCAGTATTTT.